This TCR beta chain comes out of a study of T cell responses to AZD1222 COVID-19 vaccine. Notes on the study in general: Spike-specific TCRs gained breadth and depth after people received two AZD1222 doses. The study sampled repertoires only after the peak T cell response. Seropositive AZD1222 recipients at baseline numbered only five to seven.

Measured with immunoSEQ multiplex PCR; TCRdb has only the in-frame clones, and not every one. The data contain some 200,000 clones, approximately 90% of them singletons. This clone was recorded a few times. Its antigen is unidentified. CDR1 is SGHRS, CDR2 YFSETQ, per germline. The CDR3 extends over 16 amino acids. V was clipped by 0 bases and J by 3 bases; unmatched bases: 8. Sample: peripheral blood, taken on day 0 of AZD1222 vaccination. The source is an adult in good health. This chain joins TRBV5-1 and TRBJ2-7; 8 positions agree with TRBD2. CDR3 sequence: CASSLAPAGVGYEQYF. In DNA, the CDR3 is TGCGCCAGCAGCTTGGCCCCAGCGGGAGTCGGCTACGAGCAGTACTTC.